This T cell receptor beta chain was obtained from a study of blood T cell repertoires in COVID-19. On the study more broadly: The origin of the acute and convalescent COVID-19 samples was the United States, Italy and Spain. From T cells, B-cell-depleted T cells, or PBMCs came the material, which was cDNA or gDNA.

The CDR3 loop spans 16 amino acids. CDR1 and CDR2 (germline): LNHDA, SQIVND (reference sequence). Germline trimming cut 5 bases from V and 9 bases from J; bases unmatched to any gene: 14. Method: immunoSEQ multiplex PCR; TCRdb's copy keeps in-frame clones and lacks some. The sample lists 120,000 to 150,000 clones, around 81% seen once, with around 1.5% in the top ten. The sample taken for sequencing was peripheral blood. V and J are TRBV19 and TRBJ2-1; 9 bases agree with TRBD1. The origin of this receptor is a human donor in a cohort sampled during active COVID-19. The CDR3 DNA is TGTGCCAGTAGTTCCCCTGGACAGGGGCCCGCCGTTGAGCAGTTCTTC. It specifies CASSSPGQGPAVEQFF.